This T cell receptor beta chain was sequenced for a study of T cells in localized non-small cell lung cancer. This clone was detected only a few times. The antigen is unknown. Method: immunoSEQ multiplex PCR; TCRdb's copy keeps in-frame clones and lacks some. The data show approximately 31,000 clones, 94% seen once. Broader study findings: Uninvolved neighboring lung showed the greatest T cell clonality, exceeding tumor. An association was observed between higher blood T cell density and longer overall survival.

Sequences were derived from peripheral blood, sampled before any cancer treatment. This receptor was obtained from a woman aged 40-69 years with stage I lung adenocarcinoma.

CDR3 in DNA: TGTGCTGGTACGGCGAACACTGAAGCTTTCTTT. It encodes CAGTANTEAFF. The chain joins TRBV25-1 to TRBJ1-1; D is undetermined. The CDR3 is 11 residues long. From germline, CDR1 is MGHDK and CDR2 SYGVNS.